The entry below describes one T cell receptor (beta chain). Its antigen target is currently unknown. The record has no base qualities; no much larger clone is one base away. Looking up the germline V gene (reference sequence) yields CDR1 SGHNT and CDR2 YYREEE. There are 13 amino acids in the CDR3, from cysteine to phenylalanine inclusive. The entry retains the CDR3 DNA only, 39 bases that are in frame from base 1. V loses 4 bases of germline sequence and J loses 0 bases, and the interval between the two ends is 4 bases. This record comes from a study of CD8 T cell repertoires and HIV-1 epitope variants (dated by TCRdb to the early 2020s). Concerning the study at large: T cells were stimulated in separate culture wells with each of twenty-five peptides representing autologous and known Gag and Nef epitope variants. A CMV, EBV and flu peptide pool, the Ebola AY9 epitope as negative control, and a no-peptide well were included as control conditions. The epitopes tested covered three Gag epitope families plus Nef HW9 and YT9. Using the EasySep Human T Cell Enrichment Kit, T cells were enriched and then co-cultured with an equal number of autologous T cell-negative cells acting as antigen-presenting cells. Cultures were maintained for around 10 days in IMDM with gentamicin, and half-media changes adding IL-2, IL-7 and IL-15 were performed on days 3 and 7. An aliquot of 1M T cells was set aside as an uncultured baseline condition, separate from the 83 T cell cultures. A total of fewer than 85 T cell cultures were run, with each culture condition performed in triplicate except for one peptide, which was performed in duplicate. Paper-wide results and their limitations: Five or six clonotypes recognized the Nef KF9 family and one the HW9 family, with no responses to the TAALDMSHF plasma variant. The assay identified only TCR beta chains and indicated proliferation in response to antigen, without indicating T cell function or cytokine profile. Of the nine antigen-specific TCR beta clonotypes identified, roughly 6 appeared cross-reactive for autologous or known escape epitope variants.

Sequencing of TCR beta CDR3 regions was done on the immunoSEQ platform at survey depth. The QIAamp DNA micro kit was used to extract genomic DNA from every cultured and uncultured CD8+ T cell population. As for how the authors treated the data: Any sample with under 5,000 productive reads was excluded, and this exclusion removed about 6% of the roughly 80 cultures stimulated with HIV peptides. Sequences were trimmed to CDR3 by a MANAFEST web app, and nonproductive sequences, CDR3s under 5 amino acids, and sequences not starting with C or ending with F/W were removed. Antigen-specific clonotypes had to expand in at least 2 of 3 replicates versus no-peptide control at FDR 0.01, only within one epitope family. Specific clonotypes also needed at least fivefold higher frequency than in wells stimulated with peptides from other epitope families. Not all clones reach the TCRdb copy of this immuneACCESS table, which keeps in-frame sequences only. Checked studies attribute under half of the gap to unresolved V genes and leave the rest unexplained. V and J calls and clone size come straight from that table; D and trimming were deduced from the DNA. Here the sample has approximately 5,600 clones; about 62% occur a single time. Of the sample, more than 40% falls within the top ten clones.

The EasySep Human CD8+ T Cell Enrichment Kit was used on day 10 to isolate CD8+ T cells from every culture. The sample taken for sequencing was cultured CD8+ T cells derived from PBMCs. The rearranged segments are TRBV5-4 and TRBJ2-2; no D gene call is confident. The origin of this receptor is a male donor with HIV. The DNA is as follows: TGTGCCAGCAGCCCCGCGAACACCGGGGAGCTGTTTTTT. Its translation is CASSPANTGELFF. Supplemented by the reference TRBV5-4 and TRBJ2-2 proteins around the CDR3, the complete variable domain is ETGVTQSPTHLIKTRGQQVTLRCSSQSGHNTVSWYQQALGQGPQFIFQYYREEENGRGNFPPRFSGLQFPNYSSELNVNALELDDSALYLCASSPANTGELFFGEGSRLTVL.